This T cell receptor beta chain was retrieved from a study of shared clonotypes between healthy human individuals. Looking at the study overall: Each donor's CD8 memory used one plate, CD8 naive two, each CD4 subset three. Study-level results: An anticipated effect of sequencing depth on clonotype sharing among donors was recognized.

Sequencing used immunoSEQ multiplex PCR; TCRdb keeps in-frame clones, though not all of them. The data show roughly 2.6 million clones, approximately 90% seen once. Free of recent acute infections or vaccinations, the donors were healthy HIV-negative adults. Looked up from germline, CDR1 is MNHEY and CDR2 is SMNVEV (reference sequence). The CDR3 extends over 15 amino acids. V was cut by 3 bases and J by 4 bases, with 13 bases left in between. Points on this clone: No antigen is known for it.

The chain carries TRBV27 and TRBJ1-5; TRBD1 is a possible D gene (5 bases). This clonotype was obtained from a man aged 18 to 29 in good health. Sequencing was carried out using naive CD4+ T cells sorted from blood. Indicated subset: CD45RA+ positively selected. The CDR3 reads CASSLNRGPNQPQHF. The CDR3 nucleotides read TGTGCCAGCAGTTTGAACCGGGGCCCGAATCAGCCCCAGCATTTT.